What follows are 13 T cell receptor beta chains derived from one specimen sequenced in a study of CD8 T cells in ankylosing spondylitis (dated by TCRdb to about 2017). The protocol used for the library was 5' RACE. The run used an Illumina HiSeq 2500. TCRdb reprocessed the public reads (quality trimming at Q25 with fastp, clone calling with MiXCR) and kept in-frame beta chains. All rows with the same CDR3 protein become a single entry with the most common DNA and genes. The sample table lists some 150,000 distinct CDR3 sequences, around 10% of them with a count of one. Of the sample, about 3.8% falls within the top ten clones. Material: blood, either unsorted or a sorted T cell fraction (not recorded which). The receptors derive from a female donor with ankylosing spondylitis or in good health (not recorded which).

This clonotype was recorded many times. This rearrangement joins TRBV20-1 to TRBJ2-1; possible D gene TRBD1, 5 bases. This CDR3 region has 13 residues. Per germline, CDR1 DFQATT and CDR2 SNEGSKA (reference sequence). With 2 bases removed from V and 5 bases from J, the gap between germline ends came to 10 bases. CDR3 region: CSARPPTDNEQFF. As DNA, the CDR3 is TGCAGTGCTAGACCTCCGACAGACAATGAGCAGTTCTTC.

This clonotype has at least ten counts. The chain has TRBV18 and TRBJ2-7, with a weak D call TRBD2 (5 bases). CDR3 length: 13 amino acids. CDR1 is KGHSH and CDR2 is LQKENI in the germline V gene. Trimming pared 3 bases from V and 4 bases from J, leaving 10 bases between. The CDR3 spells CASSPAGSYEQYF. As DNA, the CDR3 is TGTGCCAGCTCACCGGCGGGTTCTTACGAGCAGTACTTC.

This clonotype was observed many times. The chain employs TRBV29-1 and TRBJ2-5; possible D gene TRBD1, 6 bases. V lost 4 bases to trimming and J lost 2 bases, with 17 bases between them. The germline V gene encodes CDR1 SQVTM and CDR2 ANQGSEA. This CDR3 has 15 residues. CDR3 nucleotide sequence: TGCAGCGTTGTGAGAGAGGGGACACTACAAGAGACCCAGTACTTC. Translated: CSVVREGTLQETQYF.

This clonotype has a count of ten or more. The chain combines TRBV10-3 with TRBJ1-1; maybe TRBD1 (6 bases). The CDR3 runs 16 residues. Trimming shortened V by 1 base and J by 4 bases, and 16 bases separated the two germline ends. The germline V gene encodes CDR1 ENHRY and CDR2 SYGVKD. CDR3 loop: CAISELRGGVGTEAFF. The CDR3 DNA follows: TGTGCCATCAGTGAGTTGAGAGGGGGAGTGGGCACTGAAGCTTTCTTT.

This chain links TRBV12-3 or TRBV12-4 with TRBJ2-2, with D uncertain. Trimming took off 8 bases at V and 1 base at J, with 8 bases between the two ends. The CDR3 covers 13 residues. In DNA, the CDR3 is TGTGCCAGCGGCTTCCGGAACACCGGGGAGCTGTTTTTT. Its protein product is CASGFRNTGELFF.

This clonotype was picked up a small number of times. The rearrangement links TRBV5-1 to TRBJ2-2; D gene unclear. CDR1 and CDR2 (germline): SGHRS, YFSETQ. This CDR3 is built from 17 residues. The V and J ends lost 0 bases and 1 base respectively, with 13 bases between them. The CDR3 DNA is TGCGCCAGCAGCTTGGGTGTAGCACTCTTGAACACCGGGGAGCTGTTTTTT. It yields the protein CASSLGVALLNTGELFF.

This rearrangement joins TRBV2 to TRBJ2-2; 7 bases map to TRBD2. CDR3 size: 14 residues. Germline assignment: CDR1 SNHLY and CDR2 FYNNEI. The junction had 8 bases not matched to a gene; V was cut back by 7 bases and J by 6 bases. The CDR3: CASTWDYGPGELFF. In nucleotides, the CDR3 is TGTGCCAGCACCTGGGACTACGGTCCCGGGGAGCTGTTTTTT.

The sample holds a few counts of this clonotype. The chain recombines TRBV30 with TRBJ2-2, with TRBD2 matching over 11 bases. This CDR3 is built from 16 residues. Germline V lookup: CDR1 GTSNPN, CDR2 SVGIG (reference sequence). V was clipped by 2 bases and J by 4 bases; unmatched bases: 6. The CDR3 region is CAWSHGLAGLTGELFF. The CDR3 region has the DNA TGTGCCTGGAGTCACGGACTAGCGGGCCTCACCGGGGAGCTGTTTTTT.

This clonotype was counted many times. This chain connects TRBV12-3 or TRBV12-4 to TRBJ1-5, with 11 bases lining up with TRBD1. The CDR3 contains 18 residues. Trimming cost V 6 bases and J 3 bases; bases outside gene matches: 13. CDR3 residues: CASRQDRGRGRPNQPQHF. The CDR3 DNA reads TGTGCCAGCAGACAGGACAGGGGGCGAGGGCGTCCCAATCAGCCCCAGCATTTT.

The chain employs TRBV14 and TRBJ1-2; D gene unclear. Between the trimmed V and J ends, which lost 0 bases and 7 bases, there was a span of 9 bases. Germline loops: CDR1 SGHDN, CDR2 FVKESK. This CDR3 contains 13 residues. CDR3: CASSQEGSVGYTF. CDR3 coding DNA: TGTGCCAGCAGCCAAGAGGGGAGCGTTGGCTACACCTTC.

This clonotype appeared many times. CDR3 nucleotide sequence: TGTGCCAGCAGCCCGAGGGTGGGGACAGATACGCAGTATTTT. It translates to CASSPRVGTDTQYF. The V gene is TRBV7-2, the J gene TRBJ2-3, with D perhaps TRBD2 (5 bases). In germline, CDR1 is SGHTA, CDR2 FQGNSA. This CDR3 contains 14 residues. The V gene lost 5 bases and the J gene lost 3 bases, with 12 bases spanning the gap.

This clonotype came up many times. The rearrangement links TRBV20-1 to TRBJ1-1; a weak D match, TRBD1 (5 bases). Germline values: CDR1 DFQATT, CDR2 SNEGSKA (reference sequence). V dropped 1 base and J dropped 4 bases, with 10 bases sitting between them. The CDR3 extends over 13 amino acids. This chain's CDR3 is CSARVGGSTEAFF. In DNA, the CDR3 is TGCAGTGCTAGAGTGGGGGGAAGCACTGAAGCTTTCTTT.

This clonotype was observed many times. V and J are TRBV11-2 and TRBJ1-3; D gene uncertain. Germline V gives CDR1 SGHAT, CDR2 FQNNGV. V gave up 4 bases and J gave up 4 bases, with 8 bases separating them. The CDR3 covers 13 residues. This CDR3 is CASSSGRGNTIYF. The CDR3 DNA reads TGTGCCAGCAGCTCTGGCAGAGGAAACACCATATATTTT.